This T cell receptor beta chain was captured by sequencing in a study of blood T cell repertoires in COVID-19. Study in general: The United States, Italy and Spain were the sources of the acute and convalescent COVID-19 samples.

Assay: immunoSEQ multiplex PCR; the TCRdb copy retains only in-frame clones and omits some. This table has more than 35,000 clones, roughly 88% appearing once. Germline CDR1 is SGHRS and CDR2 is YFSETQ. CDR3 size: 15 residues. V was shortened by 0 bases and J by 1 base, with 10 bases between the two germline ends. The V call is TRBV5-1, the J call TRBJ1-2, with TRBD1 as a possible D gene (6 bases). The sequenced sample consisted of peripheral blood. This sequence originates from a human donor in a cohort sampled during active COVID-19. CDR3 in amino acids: CASSLGQENNYGYTF. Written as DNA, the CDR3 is TGCGCCAGCAGCTTGGGACAGGAGAATAACTATGGCTACACCTTC.